The T cell receptor (beta chain) under discussion was sequenced for a study of blood T cell repertoires in COVID-19. The CDR3 loop spans 17 amino acids. V lost 0 bases, J lost 5 bases, and 11 bases stayed unmatched. From germline, CDR1 is SQVTM and CDR2 ANQGSEA. Produced via immunoSEQ multiplex PCR; TCRdb's table is partial and in-frame only. The sample consists of 350,000 or so clones, 92% of them appearing once. This TCR came from a woman aged 30 to 39 who had recovered from COVID-19. Material: PBMCs or T cells enriched from blood (not recorded which). The V gene is TRBV29-1, the J gene TRBJ2-5; TRBD2 matches 11 bases. The CDR3 DNA reads TGCAGCGTTGAAGAGGGACCCGGGACTAGCGGAGCGGAGACCCAGTACTTC. Protein sequence: CSVEEGPGTSGAETQYF.